This T cell receptor (beta chain) was observed in a study of CD8 T cells in Susac syndrome. Study conclusions and caveats: The authors acknowledged that their TCR sequencing and HLA analysis involved a relatively small number of individuals.

Peripheral blood CD8+ and CD4+ T cells were profiled by TCR beta sequencing. Under recently defined diagnostic criteria, the patients with Susac syndrome qualified as having definite or probable disease. RNA, at about 0.5 to 1 ug, was reverse transcribed with random hexamers. Multiplex PCR with immunoSEQ amplified the TCR beta CDR3 across 54 Vbeta and 13 Jbeta. TCRdb fed the immunoSEQ multiplex PCR reads into MiXCR, producing one record per CDR3 protein. The data hold 150,000 to 200,000 distinct CDR3 sequences, with 85% to 95% observed a single time. Comment on this clonotype: The antigen remains unidentified.

Germline loops: CDR1 LGHNA, CDR2 YNFKEQ. Trimming cost V 4 bases and J 0 bases, with 13 bases left between them. The CDR3 sequence is 17 residues long. Sequencing was carried out using CD4+ T cells from PBMCs. This receptor was identified in a human donor with Susac syndrome. The gene calls are TRBV4-2 and TRBJ2-6; D possibly corresponds to TRBD2 (5 bases). The chain's CDR3 is CASSREGLSSGANVLTF. The DNA of the CDR3 is TGTGCCAGCAGCCGAGAGGGCCTTAGCTCTGGGGCCAACGTCCTGACTTTC.